One and the same sample provided the 31 T cell receptor beta chains below, sequenced in a study of post-analysis software for immune sequencing data. Broader study findings: With TRBV5-6, TRBV5-1 and TRBV20-1 included, about 5 TRBV segments were more frequent in patients than in controls.

The TCR beta cDNA libraries carried unique molecular identifiers. TCRdb reanalysed the PCR reads using MiXCR and keeps one entry per CDR3 protein. The sample lists hundreds of thousands of distinct CDR3 sequences, roughly 45% occurring once. These receptors are not linked to any known antigen. The sequenced sample was blood. Every receptor here comes from a girl aged 5-17 years with multiple sclerosis.

This clonotype was seen more than once but under ten times. V usage is TRBV15 and J usage is TRBJ1-1; a possible D gene is TRBD1 (5 bases). V was clipped by 0 bases and J by 5 bases, with 7 bases between them. Germline CDR1 LNHNV, CDR2 YYDKDF (reference sequence). The CDR3 has 13 amino acids. CDR3 DNA sequence: TGTGCCACCAGCAGAGATCCAGGGACTGAAGCTTTCTTT. Translation gives CATSRDPGTEAFF.

This sequence joins TRBV4-1 and TRBJ2-7, with TRBD2 matching over 9 bases. Germline V gene data show CDR1 as MGHRA and CDR2 as YSYEKL. V lost 1 base, J lost 5 bases, and 12 bases stayed unmatched. The CDR3 runs to 17 residues. The CDR3 protein is CASSQVHAGGRSHEQYF. The CDR3 DNA reads TGCGCCAGCAGCCAAGTACACGCGGGAGGGCGGTCCCACGAGCAGTACTTC.

The chain carries TRBV4-2 and TRBJ2-7; tentatively, D is TRBD1 or TRBD2 (6 bases each). The ends were cut back, 0 bases at V and 2 bases at J, with 11 bases in the middle. This CDR3 region has 15 residues. CDR1 is LGHNA and CDR2 is YNFKEQ in the germline V gene. The CDR3 protein is CASSQDTGAPYEQYF. Here the CDR3 DNA reads TGTGCCAGCAGCCAAGATACGGGGGCTCCCTACGAGCAGTACTTC.

This clonotype was observed a handful of times. The rearrangement joins TRBV29-1 to TRBJ1-4, with a weak D call TRBD1 (6 bases). The V gene lost 6 bases and the J gene lost 8 bases, with 10 bases spanning the gap. The CDR3 length is 11 residues. Germline V CDR1 and CDR2: SQVTM, ANQGSEA. For the CDR3, the DNA is TGCAGCGTGAGGGGGGACGAAAAACTGTTTTTT. Its protein product is CSVRGDEKLFF.

The chain employs TRBV20-1 and TRBJ2-4; D is unresolved. V was pared by 3 bases and J by 6 bases, with 9 bases between. CDR3 length equals 12 residues. CDR1 and CDR2 (germline): DFQATT, SNEGSKA (reference sequence). CDR3 sequence: CSARAGGNIQYF. The CDR3, as DNA: TGCAGTGCTAGGGCTGGCGGAAACATTCAGTACTTC.

This sequence joins TRBV6-2 or TRBV6-3 and TRBJ2-7, with TRBD1 as a possible D gene (5 bases). The germline V gene encodes CDR1 MNHEY and CDR2 SVGEGT. CDR3 size: 13 residues. Trimming cost V 2 bases and J 3 bases, with 8 bases left between them. CDR3 DNA: TGTGCCAGCAGTTACACAGGAGTCTACGAGCAGTACTTC. This sequence encodes CASSYTGVYEQYF.

The chain couples TRBV7-2 to TRBJ2-3; 9 bases align to TRBD1. Trimming cost V 1 base and J 2 bases; bases outside gene matches: 4. The germline CDR1 and CDR2 sequences are SGHTA and FQGNSA. The CDR3 runs 16 residues. The CDR3 here is CASSLGGTGITDTQYF. The DNA of the CDR3 is TGTGCCAGCAGCTTAGGGGGGACAGGGATCACAGATACGCAGTATTTT.

The chain links TRBV7-9 to TRBJ2-7, with 9 bases fitting TRBD1. V trimming: 6 bases; J trimming: 2 bases; junction bases outside the gene matches: 5. The length of the CDR3 is 14 residues. Germline lookup yields CDR1 SEHNR and CDR2 FQNEAQ (reference sequence). DNA for the CDR3: TGTGCCAGCAGAAAGGACAGGGGAACCTACGAGCAGTACTTC. It translates to CASRKDRGTYEQYF.

This clonotype was seen ten or more times. This chain joins TRBV7-2 and TRBJ1-1; 7 nucleotides align to TRBD1. V lost 1 base to trimming and J lost 8 bases; unmatched junction nucleotides: 1. This CDR3 comprises 12 residues. Germline CDR1 SGHTA, CDR2 FQGNSA. The CDR3 here is CASSLEGQEAFF. DNA of the CDR3: TGTGCCAGCAGCTTAGAGGGACAGGAAGCTTTCTTT.

The rearrangement joins TRBV14 to TRBJ1-6; no firm D call. Trimming stripped 4 bases from V and 3 bases from J, with 16 bases between. This CDR3 has 17 residues. The germline CDR1 and CDR2 sequences are SGHDN and FVKESK. The CDR3 DNA sequence: TGTGCCAGCAGCCGTGAGGCAGGACTCTTCTATAATTCACCCCTCCACTTT. Translated: CASSREAGLFYNSPLHF.

Points on this clonotype: At one end, the junction sequence differs from germline, possibly due to a read error. The V gene is TRBV7-3, the J gene TRBJ2-3; the D gene is possibly TRBD1 (5 bases). Per germline, CDR1 SGHTA and CDR2 FQGTGA. The CDR3 consists of 12 residues. The CDR3 DNA reads TGTGCCAGCAGCTTAATCACAGGTACGCAGTATTTT. Encoded protein: CASSLITGTQYF.

J is TRBJ2-7 and V is TRBV30, with D unresolved. Germline CDR1 and CDR2: GTSNPN and SVGIG (reference sequence). V lost 8 bases and J 6 bases, leaving 20 bases between the germline ends. The CDR3 extends over 13 amino acids. CDR3 coding DNA: TGTGCCAGCCTTTACATGGCCGGCTCCGAGCAGTACTTC. This translates into CASLYMAGSEQYF.

The chain uses TRBV29-1 and TRBJ1-3; D remains unclear. The ends were cut back, 1 base at V and 0 bases at J, with 1 base in the middle. The CDR3 totals 12 residues. CDR1 is SQVTM, CDR2 ANQGSEA, per germline. The CDR3 region has the DNA TGCAGCGTTGAAGTCTCTGGAAACACCATATATTTT. Its translation is CSVEVSGNTIYF.

The chain employs TRBV5-1 and TRBJ2-7; D not resolved. The J call may be in error: the DNA end matches TRBJ2-5 better. CDR1 SGHRS and CDR2 YFSETQ come from the germline V gene. This CDR3 comprises 11 residues. CDR3 nucleotide sequence: TGCGCCAGCAGAACACGGGAGACCCAGTACTTC. Protein product: CASRTRETQYF.

The V and J genes are TRBV7-9 and TRBJ2-3; possibly TRBD1 for D (5 bases). CDR1 is SEHNR and CDR2 is FQNEAQ in the germline V gene (reference sequence). CDR3 size: 12 residues. The V end was cut by 1 base, the J end by 14 bases, with 13 bases between. This CDR3 is CASSLGAGIVYF. Written as DNA, the CDR3 is TGTGCCAGCAGCTTAGGAGCAGGGATAGTGTATTTT.

The chain joins TRBV20-1 to TRBJ1-2, with TRBD1 matching 7 bases. CDR1 is DFQATT and CDR2 is SNEGSKA in the germline V gene (reference sequence). V lost 4 bases to trimming and J lost 7 bases; unmatched junction nucleotides: 12. The CDR3 is made up of 14 amino acids. CDR3 protein: CSATATGQGRGYTF. The CDR3 DNA reads as TGCAGTGCTACCGCGACAGGGCAGGGGCGTGGCTACACCTTC.

This clonotype was detected only a few times. The V and J genes are TRBV20-1 and TRBJ2-5, with D uncertain. Trimming pared 1 base from V and 3 bases from J, leaving 9 bases between. The CDR3 totals 13 residues. CDR1 is DFQATT, CDR2 SNEGSKA, per germline (reference sequence). The CDR3 coding sequence is TGCAGTGCTAGAGGCACAGCCAAAGAGACCCAGTACTTC. This translates into CSARGTAKETQYF.

The chain employs TRBV9 and TRBJ1-1; 8 bases align to TRBD1. V lost 5 bases to trimming and J lost 0 bases; unmatched junction nucleotides: 12. Germline assignment: CDR1 SGDLS and CDR2 YYNGEE. This CDR3 contains 17 residues. CDR3 sequence reads: CASRGSGTGLMNTEAFF. For the CDR3, the DNA is TGTGCCAGCAGGGGTTCCGGGACAGGCCTAATGAACACTGAAGCTTTCTTT.

CDR3 protein: CASSLGTRQEQFF. The CDR3 nucleotides read TGCGCCAGCAGCTTGGGTACCCGTCAGGAGCAGTTCTTC. The J gene is TRBJ2-1, the V gene TRBV5-1; D not resolved. Trimming pared 0 bases from V and 10 bases from J, leaving 11 bases between. The CDR3 runs 13 residues. Per germline, CDR1 SGHRS and CDR2 YFSETQ.

This sequence joins TRBV10-2 and TRBJ1-4, with 9 bases identical to TRBD1. Germline trimming cut 7 bases from V and 6 bases from J; bases unmatched to any gene: 6. The CDR3 loop spans 14 amino acids. Looked up from germline, CDR1 is WSHSY and CDR2 is SAAADI. CDR3 DNA sequence: TGCGCCAGCACCGGACAGGGGCTGTATGAAAAACTGTTTTTT. Protein sequence: CASTGQGLYEKLFF.

This clonotype was found a few times. Written as DNA, the CDR3 is TGTGCCAGCAGCCAAGATTTGGTTCTAGCGCAGTACCAAGAGACCCAGTACTTC. Encoded protein: CASSQDLVLAQYQETQYF. The chain links TRBV4-2 to TRBJ2-5, with D possibly being TRBD2 (6 bases). V lost 0 bases and J lost 0, with 17 bases in between. The CDR3 contains 18 residues. Germline V CDR1 and CDR2: LGHNA, YNFKEQ.

The chain employs TRBV15 and TRBJ1-1; 8 nucleotides line up with TRBD1. Germline CDR1 LNHNV, CDR2 YYDKDF (reference sequence). Unmatched junction bases numbered 9, after V lost 1 base and J lost 2 bases. CDR3 length equals 17 residues. This chain's CDR3 is CATSRARTGKDNTEAFF. The CDR3 DNA reads TGTGCCACCAGCAGAGCCCGGACAGGGAAGGATAACACTGAAGCTTTCTTT.

The J gene is TRBJ2-3, the V gene TRBV7-2, with D perhaps matching TRBD1 or TRBD2 (5 bases each). Germline V gene data show CDR1 as SGHTA and CDR2 as FQGNSA. The CDR3 totals 15 residues. The V end was cut by 0 bases, the J end by 8 bases, with 15 bases between. CDR3 in amino acids: CASSLAKVGAGTQYF. The CDR3 region has the DNA TGTGCCAGCAGCTTAGCGAAGGTCGGGGCAGGTACGCAGTATTTT.

The chain combines TRBV10-3 with TRBJ2-2; 7 bases fit TRBD2. The ends lost 3 bases at V and 6 bases at J; junction bases unmatched: 7. The CDR3 runs to 15 residues. Germline V CDR1 and CDR2: ENHRY, SYGVKD. The CDR3 coding sequence is TGTGCCATCAGTGACTCGGGGGGAGATTCCGGGGAGCTGTTTTTT. It codes for CAISDSGGDSGELFF.

This clonotype was counted once. The chain joins TRBV20-1 to TRBJ2-1; 7 bases line up with TRBD2. Losses at the gene ends were 0 bases for V and 9 bases for J; bases not matched to a gene: 11. The CDR3 spans 15 residues. Germline V gives CDR1 DFQATT, CDR2 SNEGSKA (reference sequence). In DNA form, the CDR3 reads TGCAGTGCTAGAGATGGAAAACTAGCGTTAGGTGAGCAGTTCTTC. Amino acids: CSARDGKLALGEQFF.

The V call is TRBV20-1, the J call TRBJ2-1; TRBD2 might be the D (6 bases). The V gene lost 6 bases and the J gene lost 0 bases, with 18 bases spanning the gap. The CDR3 runs 16 residues. Looked up from germline, CDR1 is DFQATT and CDR2 is SNEGSKA (reference sequence). The CDR3 DNA sequence: TGCAGTGCGGAAACCGGGACTTTCCGCTCCTACAATGAGCAGTTCTTC. It translates to CSAETGTFRSYNEQFF.

This clonotype was seen a few times. This chain uses TRBV5-1 with TRBJ2-7, with D unresolved. V was pared by 1 base and J by 5 bases, with 10 bases between. The germline CDR1 and CDR2 sequences are SGHRS and YFSETQ. This CDR3 has 13 residues. The CDR3 DNA is TGCGCCAGCAGCTTGTATAGGGATGACGAGCAGTACTTC. It translates to CASSLYRDDEQYF.

This chain links TRBV15 with TRBJ1-1; 11 positions match TRBD1. The CDR3 runs to 16 residues. CDR1 and CDR2 (germline): LNHNV, YYDKDF (reference sequence). V lost 0 bases to trimming and J lost 0 bases; unmatched junction nucleotides: 0. The CDR3 reads CATSREDRGLNTEAFF. The CDR3 region has the DNA TGTGCCACCAGCAGAGAGGACAGGGGGCTGAACACTGAAGCTTTCTTT.

The J gene is TRBJ1-1, the V gene TRBV5-1, with D maybe TRBD1 (5 bases). Between the trimmed V and J ends, which lost 4 bases and 7 bases, there was a span of 23 bases. CDR1 and CDR2 from the germline V gene are SGHRS and YFSETQ. This CDR3 region has 16 residues. The CDR3 loop is CASSEGYRSLRDEAFF. The CDR3 DNA reads as TGCGCCAGCAGCGAAGGATACAGGTCCCTACGTGATGAAGCTTTCTTT.

The rearrangement uses TRBV20-1 and TRBJ1-5; D uncertain. With 5 bases removed from V and 5 bases from J, the gap between germline ends came to 7 bases. CDR1 DFQATT and CDR2 SNEGSKA come from the germline V gene (reference sequence). CDR3 length: 11 residues. The DNA of the CDR3 is TGCAGTGCTTCCCAGGATCAGCCCCAGCATTTT. Protein product: CSASQDQPQHF.

This chain links TRBV11-2 with TRBJ2-1; tentative D call: TRBD2 (5 bases). Deletions cut 4 bases from V and 8 bases from J, with 18 bases between. Germline loops: CDR1 SGHAT, CDR2 FQNNGV. The CDR3 totals 15 residues. The DNA for the CDR3 is TGTGCCAGCAGCTCCTATGGTTCCTCGAGGGATGAGCAGTTCTTC. It is translated as CASSSYGSSRDEQFF.